A selection of T cell receptor beta chains follows, all from one sample in a study of cytomegalovirus exposure and HLA in healthy donors. Profiled with immunoSEQ multiplex PCR; TCRdb holds only in-frame clones, not every one. Of 90,000 to 150,000 clones listed, roughly three fifths were seen once; the top ten hold less than 12%. The sequencing input was PBMCs. These receptors were taken from a man in his forties or fifties in good health and CMV-seropositive. The CDR3 runs from the conserved cysteine through the conserved F or W. Each record gives: clone size, J gene, D gene, V gene, CDR3 protein, CDR3 DNA. A D gene is named only where the DNA matches it firmly. Where a row states a size, it is once, few, many or the class of an expanded clone; other rows omit it.

abundance: NA; j_gene: TRBJ2-3; d_gene: TRBD2; v_gene: TRBV7-3; CDR3aa: CASSLMGLANRDTQYF; CDR3nt: TGTGCCAGCAGCTTAATGGGACTAGCGAATCGAGATACGCAGTATTTT
abundance: NA; j_gene: TRBJ2-7; d_gene: NA; v_gene: TRBV7-2; CDR3aa: CASSLYSYEQYF; CDR3nt: TGTGCCAGCAGCTTATACAGCTACGAGCAGTACTTC
abundance: NA; j_gene: TRBJ1-2; d_gene: TRBD1; v_gene: TRBV28; CDR3aa: CATPPQAGGRYGYTF; CDR3nt: TGTGCCACTCCCCCCCAGGCAGGGGGCCGGTATGGCTACACCTTC
abundance: NA; j_gene: TRBJ1-3; d_gene: TRBD1; v_gene: TRBV6-5; CDR3aa: CASSYGTGAPGNTIYF; CDR3nt: TGTGCCAGCAGTTACGGTACAGGGGCTCCTGGAAACACCATATATTTT
abundance: once; j_gene: TRBJ2-5; d_gene: TRBD2; v_gene: TRBV6-5; CDR3aa: CASRGTTETQYF; CDR3nt: TGTGCCAGCAGGGGGACTACCGAGACCCAGTACTTC
abundance: NA; j_gene: TRBJ2-1; d_gene: NA; v_gene: TRBV15; CDR3aa: CATGGTSSYNEQFF; CDR3nt: TGTGCCACGGGGGGGACAAGCTCCTACAATGAGCAGTTCTTC
abundance: NA; j_gene: TRBJ2-1; d_gene: NA; v_gene: TRBV9; CDR3aa: CASSVEQPGDEQFF; CDR3nt: TGTGCCAGCAGCGTAGAACAGCCCGGGGATGAGCAGTTCTTC
abundance: NA; j_gene: TRBJ1-1; d_gene: NA; v_gene: TRBV11-2; CDR3aa: CASSSLGSGRKRTEAFF; CDR3nt: TGTGCCAGCAGCTCCTTAGGTTCGGGGAGAAAACGCACTGAAGCTTTCTTT
abundance: NA; j_gene: TRBJ2-6; d_gene: NA; v_gene: TRBV5-4; CDR3aa: CASSPPQGLGANVLTF; CDR3nt: TGTGCCAGCAGCCCACCGCAGGGGCTTGGGGCCAACGTCCTGACTTTC
abundance: NA; j_gene: TRBJ2-7; d_gene: NA; v_gene: TRBV30; CDR3aa: CAWSVGGYEQYF; CDR3nt: TGTGCCTGGAGTGTGGGGGGCTACGAGCAGTACTTC
abundance: NA; j_gene: TRBJ1-2; d_gene: TRBD1; v_gene: TRBV29-1; CDR3aa: CSGRGQGYGYTF; CDR3nt: TGCAGCGGCCGAGGACAGGGTTATGGCTACACCTTC
abundance: NA; j_gene: TRBJ2-7; d_gene: TRBD1; v_gene: TRBV6-1; CDR3aa: CASRKQGDGAYEQYF; CDR3nt: TGTGCCAGCAGGAAACAGGGGGATGGGGCCTACGAGCAGTACTTC
abundance: NA; j_gene: TRBJ2-1; d_gene: TRBD1; v_gene: TRBV5-4; CDR3aa: CASSLAVTGASSYNEQFF; CDR3nt: TGTGCCAGCAGCTTGGCCGTGACAGGGGCCAGCTCCTACAATGAGCAGTTCTTC
abundance: NA; j_gene: TRBJ1-2; d_gene: TRBD1; v_gene: TRBV18; CDR3aa: CASSPPQGYGYTF; CDR3nt: TGTGCCAGCTCACCTCCACAGGGGTACGGCTACACCTTC
abundance: NA; j_gene: TRBJ1-2; d_gene: NA; v_gene: TRBV5-1; CDR3aa: CASSLAVSGGYTF; CDR3nt: TGCGCCAGCAGCTTAGCGGTCTCCGGAGGCTACACCTTC
abundance: NA; j_gene: TRBJ2-7; d_gene: TRBD2; v_gene: TRBV2; CDR3aa: CASSDGTRRSYEQYF; CDR3nt: TGTGCCAGCAGTGACGGGACTAGGCGTTCCTACGAGCAGTACTTC
abundance: NA; j_gene: TRBJ2-2; d_gene: NA; v_gene: TRBV12-5; CDR3aa: CASGPGVVTGELFF; CDR3nt: TGTGCTAGTGGCCCAGGCGTTGTCACCGGGGAGCTGTTTTTT
abundance: once; j_gene: TRBJ2-7; d_gene: TRBD1; v_gene: TRBV27; CDR3aa: CASKSRTGDNYEQYF; CDR3nt: TGTGCCAGCAAAAGCAGGACAGGGGATAATTACGAGCAGTACTTC
abundance: NA; j_gene: TRBJ2-1; d_gene: TRBD2; v_gene: TRBV19; CDR3aa: CASSTTTLAGDTNEQFF; CDR3nt: TGTGCCAGTAGTACGACCACACTAGCGGGAGATACGAATGAGCAGTTCTTC
abundance: NA; j_gene: TRBJ2-7; d_gene: TRBD2; v_gene: TRBV19; CDR3aa: CASSPSSGGLEQYF; CDR3nt: TGTGCCAGTAGTCCCTCTTCGGGAGGTTTGGAGCAGTACTTC
abundance: NA; j_gene: TRBJ1-2; d_gene: TRBD1; v_gene: TRBV9; CDR3aa: CASSVGGGGIYGYTF; CDR3nt: TGTGCCAGCAGCGTAGGTGGAGGGGGCATCTATGGCTACACCTTC
abundance: NA; j_gene: TRBJ2-1; d_gene: TRBD2; v_gene: TRBV10-3; CDR3aa: CATRLAGVYNEQFF; CDR3nt: TGTGCCACCAGACTAGCGGGGGTCTACAATGAGCAGTTCTTC
abundance: NA; j_gene: TRBJ2-1; d_gene: TRBD2; v_gene: TRBV29-1; CDR3aa: CSVEGLADHNEQFF; CDR3nt: TGCAGCGTGGAAGGACTAGCGGACCACAATGAGCAGTTCTTC
abundance: NA; j_gene: TRBJ1-2; d_gene: TRBD1; v_gene: TRBV27; CDR3aa: CASSLSAGTGTNYGYTF; CDR3nt: TGTGCCAGCAGTTTATCTGCCGGGACAGGGACTAACTATGGCTACACCTTC
abundance: NA; j_gene: TRBJ2-5; d_gene: NA; v_gene: TRBV5-1; CDR3aa: CASSLVFGGRPETQYF; CDR3nt: TGCGCCAGCAGCTTGGTATTCGGGGGAAGGCCCGAGACCCAGTACTTC
abundance: NA; j_gene: TRBJ1-1; d_gene: TRBD1; v_gene: TRBV7-8; CDR3aa: CASSGTGGEAFF; CDR3nt: TGTGCCAGCAGCGGGACAGGGGGCGAAGCTTTCTTT
abundance: once; j_gene: TRBJ2-7; d_gene: NA; v_gene: TRBV27; CDR3aa: CASSLGPEYIYEQYF; CDR3nt: TGTGCCAGCAGTTTAGGGCCTGAGTACATCTACGAGCAGTACTTC
abundance: few; j_gene: TRBJ1-2; d_gene: NA; v_gene: TRBV5-1; CDR3aa: CASGVGQSLYGYTF; CDR3nt: TGCGCCAGCGGCGTCGGACAGTCTCTCTATGGCTACACCTTC
abundance: NA; j_gene: TRBJ1-2; d_gene: TRBD1; v_gene: TRBV4-2; CDR3aa: CASSQGPRRQGVYGYTF; CDR3nt: TGTGCCAGCAGCCAAGGCCCCCGACGACAGGGGGTTTATGGCTACACCTTC
abundance: NA; j_gene: TRBJ1-6; d_gene: NA; v_gene: TRBV7-9; CDR3aa: CASSLRGSFNSDSPLHF; CDR3nt: TGTGCCAGCAGCCTTCGCGGCAGCTTTAACTCTGATTCACCCCTCCACTTT
abundance: NA; j_gene: TRBJ2-2; d_gene: TRBD1; v_gene: TRBV4-1; CDR3aa: CASSRRLNRGNTGELFF; CDR3nt: TGCGCCAGCAGCCGAAGGTTGAACAGGGGAAACACCGGGGAGCTGTTTTTT
abundance: NA; j_gene: TRBJ2-1; d_gene: TRBD1; v_gene: TRBV7-9; CDR3aa: CASSQDLTGGAYNEQFF; CDR3nt: TGTGCCAGCAGCCAAGACCTGACAGGGGGAGCCTACAATGAGCAGTTCTTC
abundance: NA; j_gene: TRBJ2-2; d_gene: TRBD2; v_gene: TRBV10-2; CDR3aa: CASSESGTSGIGELFF; CDR3nt: TGCGCCAGCAGTGAGTCTGGGACTAGCGGAATCGGGGAGCTGTTTTTT
abundance: few; j_gene: TRBJ1-3; d_gene: NA; v_gene: TRBV11-2; CDR3aa: CASSKSTGTTSSGNTIYF; CDR3nt: TGTGCCAGCAGCAAATCGACCGGGACAACGAGCTCTGGAAACACCATATATTTT
abundance: NA; j_gene: TRBJ2-7; d_gene: TRBD1; v_gene: TRBV7-3; CDR3aa: CASRGQGTYEQYF; CDR3nt: TGTGCCAGCAGGGGACAGGGAACCTACGAGCAGTACTTC
abundance: NA; j_gene: TRBJ2-5; d_gene: TRBD2; v_gene: TRBV5-1; CDR3aa: CASSPGLAGLQETQYF; CDR3nt: TGCGCCAGCAGCCCGGGACTAGCGGGCCTACAAGAGACCCAGTACTTC
abundance: few; j_gene: TRBJ1-4; d_gene: TRBD1; v_gene: TRBV29-1; CDR3aa: CSVEATGPNEKLFF; CDR3nt: TGCAGCGTTGAAGCGACAGGGCCTAATGAAAAACTGTTTTTT
abundance: NA; j_gene: TRBJ1-2; d_gene: TRBD1; v_gene: TRBV5-5; CDR3aa: CASSTWTGYYTF; CDR3nt: TGTGCCAGCAGCACCTGGACAGGCTACTACACCTTC
abundance: NA; j_gene: TRBJ1-2; d_gene: NA; v_gene: TRBV27; CDR3aa: CASSFFGQGRSYGYTF; CDR3nt: NA
abundance: once; j_gene: TRBJ1-1; d_gene: NA; v_gene: TRBV14; CDR3aa: CASAPQGTVFMNTEAFF; CDR3nt: TGTGCCAGCGCCCCTCAGGGGACCGTTTTCATGAACACTGAAGCTTTCTTT
abundance: NA; j_gene: TRBJ2-7; d_gene: TRBD1; v_gene: TRBV15; CDR3aa: CATSRARTGVGYEQYF; CDR3nt: TGTGCCACCAGCAGAGCTCGGACAGGGGTCGGCTACGAGCAGTACTTC
abundance: NA; j_gene: TRBJ2-2; d_gene: TRBD2; v_gene: TRBV6-5; CDR3aa: CASSLETSGFTGELFF; CDR3nt: TGTGCCAGCAGTTTGGAGACTAGCGGGTTTACCGGGGAGCTGTTTTTT